Presented here are 8 T cell receptor beta chains from one specimen sequenced in a study of metastatic and nonmetastatic thyroid tumors. Via MiXCR, TCRdb re-called the PCR reads. The table has approximately 4,000 clones, approximately 40% seen once. Patients were all untreated before their thyroid surgery. Source material: tumor tissue. The receptors were sampled from a male donor with papillary thyroid cancer or a benign thyroid nodule (not recorded which). Some clones in this sample may be carry-over from other donors' samples.

This clone was seen a handful of times. The genes are TRBV28 and TRBJ2-1; 11 bases line up with TRBD2. V trimming: 6 bases; J trimming: 7 bases; junction bases outside the gene matches: 5. CDR1 and CDR2 (germline): MDHEN, SYDVKM. The length of the CDR3 is 14 residues. CDR3 in amino acids: CASRSSGGLNEQFF. CDR3 nucleotide sequence: TGTGCCAGCAGGTCTAGCGGGGGGTTAAATGAGCAGTTCTTC.

The rearrangement joins TRBV28 to TRBJ2-4; tentatively, D is TRBD2 (5 bases). Trimming took 5 bases from V and 1 from J, leaving 12 bases between them. The CDR3 has 15 amino acids. Per germline, CDR1 MDHEN and CDR2 SYDVKM. CDR3 sequence reads: CASSRRSGAKNIQYF. CDR3 nucleotides: TGTGCCAGCAGTCGGAGGTCGGGGGCCAAAAACATTCAGTACTTC.

In its sample, this clone was seen a few times. V is TRBV10-3 and J is TRBJ2-5; weak D call: TRBD1 (6 bases). This CDR3 region has 13 residues. The germline V gene has CDR1 ENHRY and CDR2 SYGVKD. Trimming removed 9 bases at V and 1 base at J, with 12 bases between. As DNA, the CDR3 is TGTGCCATGCAGGGGTCACGCCAAGAGACCCAGTACTTC. It yields the protein CAMQGSRQETQYF.

This clone was detected only a few times. The chain links TRBV29-1 to TRBJ2-1; 7 bases align to TRBD2. The J segment lost 0 bases and the V segment lost 5 bases, leaving 10 bases of the junction unmatched. Germline values: CDR1 SQVTM, CDR2 ANQGSEA. The CDR3 is made up of 16 amino acids. This chain's CDR3 is CSVRFTSESSYNEQFF. DNA for the CDR3: TGCAGCGTTCGATTTACTAGCGAGAGCTCCTACAATGAGCAGTTCTTC.

Only a few counts were recorded for this clone. The rearrangement links TRBV6-9 to TRBJ1-4; D call uncertain. This CDR3 is 17 amino acids long. Germline assignment: CDR1 MNHGY and CDR2 SVAAGI. V shed 2 bases and J shed 3 bases, with 16 bases lying between them. The CDR3: CASSYIWRDGSNEKLFF. The CDR3 DNA follows: TGTGCCAGCAGTTATATTTGGAGGGATGGATCTAATGAAAAACTGTTTTTT.

CDR3 sequence (DNA): TGCGCCAGCAGCCTGGATGAGGCGGGGCACCCCGCGGAGCTGTTTTTT. Its protein product is CASSLDEAGHPAELFF. The chain uses TRBV5-1 and TRBJ2-2, with D possibly being TRBD2 (6 bases). The CDR3 extends over 16 amino acids. Looked up from germline, CDR1 is SGHRS and CDR2 is YFSETQ. Trimming cost V 4 bases and J 10 bases, with 23 bases left between them.

This clone turned up a few times. The rearrangement uses TRBV6-5 and TRBJ2-5, with D hard to call. CDR1 MNHEY and CDR2 SVGAGI come from the germline V gene. The length of the CDR3 is 12 residues. Trimming took 0 bases from V and 1 from J, leaving 0 bases between them. CDR3 bases: TGTGCCAGCAGTTACTCCCAAGAGACCCAGTACTTC. Protein sequence: CASSYSQETQYF.

V gene TRBV6-2 or TRBV6-3 combines with J gene TRBJ2-6; D unresolved. Germline V gene data show CDR1 as MNHEY and CDR2 as SVGEGT. The CDR3 length is 14 residues. V shed 2 bases and J shed 0 bases, with 2 bases lying between them. The CDR3 protein is CASSYNSGANVLTF. CDR3 in DNA: TGTGCCAGCAGTTACAACTCTGGGGCCAACGTCCTGACTTTC.